The source of this TCR beta chain is a study of cytomegalovirus exposure and HLA in healthy donors (dated by TCRdb to between 2016 and 2019). The study in broad terms: In an earlier analysis of 587 of the donors, under 300 Gb of sequence data and just under 120 million unique TCR beta sequences from 150 million to 200 million T cells were reported. Because of strong linkage in the cohort, roughly five DR-DQ haplotypes were treated as single units for association and clustering. The study aimed to test whether signatures of past pathogen exposure could be identified by cataloging public T cell receptors. Of the roughly 430 genotyped donors, over 70% fell in the genetic ancestry cluster associated with self-reported Caucasian donors. HLA typing included class I and class II loci at four-digit resolution. To predict cytomegalovirus infection status, the study combined high-throughput TCR immunosequencing, statistical association of individual TCRs with disease status, and machine learning. Across approximately 420 genotyped donors of the cohort, an average of about 220,000 unique TCR beta nucleotide sequences per donor were sequenced, and approximately 17% of those sequences were non-productive. All discovery cohort repertoires had been generated on a single sequencing platform. Using immunosequencing, the study profiled T cell repertoires from fewer than 850 subjects and related those repertoires to cytomegalovirus serostatus. In addition to the first cohort of hundreds of subjects, a separate validation cohort of approximately 130 different subjects was used. A later analysis re-analyzed previously published TCR beta repertoires from approximately 700 donors and added high-resolution HLA genotyping to study TCR occurrence patterns. In the later analysis, no new phenotypic data were used to find candidate immune exposures; instead, reliance was placed on TCR beta sequences and their occurrence across donors. In a later genetic analysis, genome-wide SNP genotypes for about 65% of the roughly 670 donors were used, and that subset was treated as a discovery cohort. An earlier analysis of 587 of the donors applied high-throughput TCR beta sequencing to assess whether each TCR beta V gene segment acted as functional or pseudogenic. Typing coverage differed by locus: A, B, C, DRB1 and DQB1 were typed in roughly 629-630 donors, DQA1 in 500 to 550, DPA1 in nearly 610, and DPB1 in just under 480. Donor age, sex, ethnicity and CMV serostatus were collected together with the repertoire data. An early release that covered some 630 HLA-typed donors contained approximately 290 gigabases of sequencing data and roughly 84 million unique TCR sequences.

As concerns this clone: Its cognate antigen has yet to be identified. No much larger clone is present one base from it, and per-base qualities are unavailable.

Libraries came from the immunoSEQ multiplex PCR assay. A mixture of 60 forward primers for TCR Vbeta segments and 13 reverse primers for TCR Jbeta segments was used in the multiplex PCR. Amplification of the CDR3 region of rearranged TCR beta genes was performed with a multiplex PCR assay on genomic DNA. Amplified TCR beta libraries were sequenced as 87-base-pair reads on the Illumina HiSeq System. In the authors' own workflow: In a later analysis, 77 million or so unique TCR beta chains were counted across the roughly 610 repertoires, and roughly 10 million of these chains were shared by at least two donors. Raw reads were error-corrected and collapsed into unique sequences by a nearest-neighbor algorithm in which closely related sequences were merged to remove PCR and sequencing errors. V, D and J gene segments were assigned by aligning CDR3 sequences to IMGT reference sequences. For a sequence to be retained, at least a six-nucleotide match to both a V gene segment and a J gene segment was required. A rearrangement counted as productive if the CDR3 had no stop codons and remained in frame with V and J, and every other rearrangement counted as non-productive. CDR3 was defined by IMGT convention, running from the second conserved V-encoded cysteine to the conserved J-encoded phenylalanine. Sequences without an unambiguous match to a single V gene segment were excluded from the earlier analysis of about 600 of the donors. An earlier analysis of under 750 of the donors called V segments functional above 56.7% productive rearrangements and segregating when the between-donor standard deviation exceeded 5%. To diagnose cytomegalovirus status from the catalog of TCR beta chain sequences, a statistical classification framework was built. V and J gene assignment, in a later analysis, came from comparing TCR nucleotide sequences with IMGT/GENE-DB human TR gene sequences. Using the TCRdist pipeline, a later analysis assigned CDR3 sequences along with most-parsimonious VDJ recombination scenarios. In a later analysis, each TCR beta chain was defined by its CDR3 amino acid sequence together with its V-gene family, and reads lacking a unique V-gene family were excluded. A later analysis removed 500 to 650 highly shared, low-generation-probability nucleotide sequences to deal with suspected cross-contamination and a sequencing artifact. For each public chain, a later analysis derived a clonal expansion index from normalized ranks of inferred template counts within each repertoire. In a later analysis, generation probabilities were computed with a VDJ recombination model fitted to out-of-frame rearrangements, and the resulting probabilities were checked against IGoR. Hypergeometric tests were used in a later analysis to score TCR-TCR, TCR-HLA and TCR-CMV co-occurrence, with a repertoire-size bias correction applied to the TCR pairs. In a later analysis, false discovery rates were estimated by permuting HLA or CMV assignments 20 times. A later analysis grouped co-occurring TCRs with DBSCAN, adding TCRdist sequence similarity when clustering within HLA-allele-positive subsets. Repertoires with fewer than 30,000 or more than 120,000 public chains were left out of co-occurrence clustering, as were a handful of repertoires with anomalous nucleotide sharing. This is the immuneACCESS table as TCRdb keeps it, with only in-frame sequences that have V and J called. A part of the clones is gone; compared with another copy, unresolved V genes explain less than half, and the rest is unexplained. The DNA gave D and trimming, while V, J and clone size come from that table. This sample has 170,000 or so clones in its table, and roughly 80% of those were observed once. The ten biggest clones cover about 0.39% of the sample.

The cohort was made up of 666 healthy bone marrow donors. Cohort members were all nominally healthy when sampled, although unrecorded immune exposures were likely present. The donor tested CMV seronegative and was one of the 352 seronegative cohort members. Every donor gave a peripheral blood sample, and the peripheral blood mononuclear cells from that sample were used for TCR beta sequencing. The Qiagen DNeasy Blood Extraction Kit was used to extract genomic DNA from the blood cell samples. The research as a whole found: The earlier analysis of 587 of the donors excluded roughly 17 rarely observed V segments, including chromosome 9 orphons, because counts were too low. Presence/absence analyses assumed roughly uniform sequencing depth across donors, an assumption that may not hold. Immune exposure information for the cohort was limited to CMV serostatus. Specific HLA alleles were associated with 16,951 TCR beta sequences at a false discovery rate of 0.05 in a later analysis. Correlated functional status among segregating V segments might be attributable to linkage disequilibrium, but an unknown experimental factor could not be ruled out. According to a later analysis, most CMV-associated TCR beta chains appeared to be HLA-restricted, and the HLA associations seemed to be driven largely by CMV exposure. A further reported finding was that TCR beta sequences accurately predicted the HLA-A and HLA-B alleles for most subjects in the first cohort. Three of the identified cytomegalovirus-associated TCR beta chains were confirmed in vitro to be specific for cytomegalovirus antigens. An earlier analysis of 587 of the donors showed that most TCR beta V segments appeared in productive rearrangements either about 90% or about 30% of the time, which broadly matched IMGT annotations. Strong co-occurrence of HLA alleles, especially DR and DQ, made assigning TCR associations to individual alleles difficult. Across donors, most TCR sequences were observed very rarely, whereas some public TCRs were present in many individuals. The study listed 164 TCR beta chains as associated with cytomegalovirus. In a later analysis, several top co-occurrence clusters were reported to appear linked to parvovirus B19, influenza, CMV and Epstein-Barr virus. In a later genetic analysis, fewer N-insertions in productive TCRs were reported among donors in an Asian-associated ancestry cluster than the approximately 630-donor mean. An association between a missense DCLRE1C variant and V-gene and J-gene trimming of TCR beta chains was found in a later genetic analysis and replicated in an independent cohort. It was suggested by the authors that the approach could potentially be generalized to other disease states and immunological phenotypes. In a later analysis, HLA-associated TCR beta chains were found to be more clonally expanded and to have lower generation probabilities than equally common non-associated chains. In this cohort, only TCR beta chains were sequenced, and detectable features were limited by the absence of alpha or paired-chain data. A cluster of highly shared sequence variants was judged likely to represent a technical artifact of the sequencing pipeline. Cytomegalovirus status was reported to be diagnosed by the classifier with high specificity and sensitivity in both the original and validation cohorts. A later analysis found that TCR association rates varied across HLA loci, with DRB1 alleles showing the most associated TCRs and HLA-C alleles the fewest. Because some donors lacked HLA typing at each locus, the association tests relied only on the typed subset.

The sample consisted of PBMCs. The clonotype originates from a boy younger than 10 in good health and CMV-seronegative.

The nucleotides read TGTGCCAGCAGTCTAACTCGTACAGGGGTGGATGGCTACACCTTC. The resulting protein is CASSLTRTGVDGYTF. The chain is encoded by TRBV27 joined to TRBJ1-2; a stretch of 7 junction bases matches TRBD1. Ends trimmed: V by 5 bases, J by 6 bases; bases unmatched to a gene: 12. CDR1 and CDR2 are read off the germline V gene (reference sequence) as MNHEY and SMNVEV. The CDR3 covers 15 residues, taking in both the cysteine and the phenylalanine. This entry keeps only the CDR3 DNA: 45 bases, framed from base 1.